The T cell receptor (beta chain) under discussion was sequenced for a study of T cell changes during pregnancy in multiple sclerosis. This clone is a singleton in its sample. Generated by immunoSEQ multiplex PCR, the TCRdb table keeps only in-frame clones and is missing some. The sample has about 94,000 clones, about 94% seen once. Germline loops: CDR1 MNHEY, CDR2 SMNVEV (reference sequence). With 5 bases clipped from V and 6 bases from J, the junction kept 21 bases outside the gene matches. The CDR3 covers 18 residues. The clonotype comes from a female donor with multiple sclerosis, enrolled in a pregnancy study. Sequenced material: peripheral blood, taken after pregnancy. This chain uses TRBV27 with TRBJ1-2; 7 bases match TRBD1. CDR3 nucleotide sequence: TGTGCCAGCAGTCAACGACAAAGCCATCGACAGGGAAACGATGGCTACACCTTC. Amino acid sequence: CASSQRQSHRQGNDGYTF.